The clone carrying this T cell receptor beta chain was observed a few times. Other DNA sequences in the same sample also yield this CDR3. The data originate from a study of sequential checkpoint blockade in melanoma. On the study more broadly: Arm A got nivolumab then ipilimumab; arm B the reverse, 1:1.

The treatment here: randomized to nivolumab then ipilimumab (arm A) or the reverse (arm B). No patient had prior DNA-damaging chemotherapy. Sorted cells were live CD3+CD8+, lacking CD19 and CD56, from PBMCs. The CDR3 has 14 amino acids. Per germline, CDR1 MNHEY and CDR2 SVGAGI. V was clipped by 0 bases and J by 5 bases, with 10 bases between them. Some clones are missing from TCRdb's copy, which holds only in-frame ones; the method was immunoSEQ multiplex PCR. The table includes about 9,000 clones, 57% detected once. The chain has TRBV6-5 and TRBJ1-1, with a possible D match to TRBD1 (6 bases). This clonotype was sampled from a human donor with melanoma. The input for sequencing was CD8+ T cells sorted from blood (inferred from file names), taken from a patient given nivolumab and ipilimumab in sequence. The DNA of the CDR3 is TGTGCCAGCAGTTACTCGGTGAGGGGGACTGAAGCTTTCTTT. This gives the protein CASSYSVRGTEAFF.